The rows below give T cell receptor beta chains drawn from one sample of a study of T cell changes during pregnancy in multiple sclerosis. TCRdb's copy holds only in-frame clones and misses some; the assay was immunoSEQ multiplex PCR. The sample yields tens of thousands of clones, approximately 95% seen once. The sequencing here drew on peripheral blood, taken in the first trimester of pregnancy. Every receptor here comes from a female donor with multiple sclerosis, enrolled in a pregnancy study. Each CDR3 is given with its conserved first and last residue. A D gene is named only where the DNA matches it firmly. Clone size is given for some rows only: seen once, a few or many times, or a class if the clone is expanded.

clone size: once
J gene: TRBJ2-7
V gene: TRBV5-4
D gene: TRBD2
CDR3 protein: CASSLSSGSSYEQYF
CDR3 DNA: TGTGCCAGCAGCTTGTCTAGCGGGAGTAGCTACGAGCAGTACTTC

clone size: NA
J gene: TRBJ2-5
V gene: TRBV7-8
D gene: NA
CDR3 protein: CASSLTGRIQETQYF
CDR3 DNA: TGTGCCAGCAGTCTCACGGGGAGGATCCAAGAGACCCAGTACTTC

clone size: NA
J gene: TRBJ2-6
V gene: TRBV6-5
D gene: NA
CDR3 protein: CASRRAGANVLTF
CDR3 DNA: TGTGCCAGCAGGAGAGCTGGGGCCAACGTCCTGACTTTC

clone size: NA
J gene: TRBJ2-7
V gene: TRBV4-1
D gene: NA
CDR3 protein: CASSQELVSYEQYF
CDR3 DNA: TGCGCCAGCAGCCAGGAGCTAGTCTCCTACGAGCAGTACTTC

clone size: NA
J gene: TRBJ2-7
V gene: TRBV19
D gene: TRBD1
CDR3 protein: CASGTGQREQYF
CDR3 DNA: TGTGCCTCAGGGACAGGGCAACGCGAGCAGTACTTC

clone size: NA
J gene: TRBJ2-7
V gene: TRBV9
D gene: NA
CDR3 protein: CASSPWDFTYEQYF
CDR3 DNA: TGTGCCAGCAGCCCCTGGGACTTTACCTACGAGCAGTACTTC

clone size: NA
J gene: TRBJ1-1
V gene: TRBV5-1
D gene: NA
CDR3 protein: CASSLWSGGGTEAFF
CDR3 DNA: TGCGCCAGCAGCTTGTGGTCAGGCGGAGGGACTGAAGCTTTCTTT

clone size: NA
J gene: TRBJ2-3
V gene: TRBV5-1
D gene: NA
CDR3 protein: CASSSPAGPDTQYF
CDR3 DNA: TGCGCCAGCAGCTCCCCGGCGGGGCCAGATACGCAGTATTTT

clone size: NA
J gene: TRBJ1-4
V gene: TRBV5-4
D gene: NA
CDR3 protein: CASSLGTEEFF
CDR3 DNA: TGTGCCAGCAGCTTGGGGACAGAAGAGTTTTTT

clone size: NA
J gene: TRBJ2-7
V gene: TRBV28
D gene: TRBD1
CDR3 protein: CASSLVRGRLGEQYF
CDR3 DNA: TGTGCCAGCAGTCTCGTCAGGGGGCGGTTGGGCGAGCAGTACTTC

clone size: NA
J gene: TRBJ2-2
V gene: TRBV7-8
D gene: NA
CDR3 protein: CASRYTGTMEAGELFF
CDR3 DNA: TGTGCCAGCAGATATACAGGGACAATGGAGGCCGGGGAGCTGTTTTTT

clone size: few
J gene: TRBJ2-6
V gene: TRBV12-1
D gene: NA
CDR3 protein: CASSVGQSRANVLTF
CDR3 DNA: TGTGCCAGCAGCGTAGGACAAAGTCGGGCCAACGTCCTGACTTTC

clone size: NA
J gene: TRBJ1-5
V gene: TRBV15
D gene: NA
CDR3 protein: CATSRVVTGKISNQPQHF
CDR3 DNA: TGTGCCACCAGCAGAGTAGTAACGGGGAAGATTAGCAATCAGCCCCAGCATTTT

clone size: NA
J gene: TRBJ2-7
V gene: TRBV12-5
D gene: TRBD1
CDR3 protein: CASGFNTSGTGPLYEQYF
CDR3 DNA: TGTGCTAGTGGTTTCAACACCTCCGGGACAGGGCCCTTGTACGAGCAGTACTTC

clone size: NA
J gene: TRBJ2-7
V gene: TRBV10-1
D gene: NA
CDR3 protein: CASSESPRGPYEQYF
CDR3 DNA: TGCGCCAGCAGTGAGTCTCCCAGGGGACCCTACGAGCAGTACTTC

clone size: NA
J gene: TRBJ2-1
V gene: TRBV15
D gene: TRBD1
CDR3 protein: CATAGGSYNEQFF
CDR3 DNA: TGTGCCACGGCAGGGGGCTCATACAATGAGCAGTTCTTC

clone size: NA
J gene: TRBJ2-7
V gene: TRBV7-9
D gene: NA
CDR3 protein: CASSPEGRLYEQYF
CDR3 DNA: TGTGCCAGCAGCCCAGAGGGCAGGCTCTACGAGCAGTACTTC

clone size: NA
J gene: TRBJ2-3
V gene: TRBV9
D gene: TRBD2
CDR3 protein: CASSVRTSGSSDTQYF
CDR3 DNA: TGTGCCAGCAGCGTAAGAACTAGCGGGAGTTCAGATACGCAGTATTTT

clone size: NA
J gene: TRBJ2-7
V gene: TRBV6-5
D gene: NA
CDR3 protein: CASSPGEYEQYF
CDR3 DNA: TGTGCCAGCAGCCCCGGGGAATACGAGCAGTACTTC

clone size: NA
J gene: TRBJ1-4
V gene: TRBV15
D gene: NA
CDR3 protein: CATSGGRAGDEKLFF
CDR3 DNA: TGTGCCACCAGCGGAGGGAGGGCTGGGGATGAAAAACTGTTTTTT

clone size: NA
J gene: TRBJ2-7
V gene: TRBV27
D gene: TRBD1
CDR3 protein: CASSSTHRGLTTYEQYF
CDR3 DNA: TGTGCCAGCAGTTCGACACACAGGGGCCTTACTACCTACGAGCAGTACTTC

clone size: NA
J gene: TRBJ2-1
V gene: TRBV4-3
D gene: TRBD2
CDR3 protein: CASSQDRGSGGNEQFF
CDR3 DNA: TGCGCCAGCAGCCAAGATCGGGGAAGCGGGGGGAATGAGCAGTTCTTC

clone size: NA
J gene: TRBJ1-1
V gene: TRBV15
D gene: TRBD1
CDR3 protein: CATSRAGQPNTEAFF
CDR3 DNA: TGTGCCACCAGCAGAGCGGGACAGCCGAACACTGAAGCTTTCTTT

clone size: NA
J gene: TRBJ2-7
V gene: TRBV2
D gene: NA
CDR3 protein: CASSESGVYEQYF
CDR3 DNA: TGTGCCAGCAGTGAGTCGGGAGTGTACGAGCAGTACTTC

clone size: once
J gene: TRBJ1-4
V gene: TRBV2
D gene: NA
CDR3 protein: CASSGQSSNEKLFF
CDR3 DNA: TGTGCCAGCAGTGGACAGTCTTCTAATGAAAAACTGTTTTTT

clone size: NA
J gene: TRBJ2-1
V gene: TRBV2
D gene: NA
CDR3 protein: CASRVQVNEQFF
CDR3 DNA: TGTGCCAGCAGAGTACAGGTCAATGAGCAGTTCTTC

clone size: NA
J gene: TRBJ2-1
V gene: TRBV4-1
D gene: TRBD1
CDR3 protein: CASSQERFGTGGYNEQFF
CDR3 DNA: TGCGCCAGCAGCCAAGAGAGGTTCGGGACAGGGGGATACAATGAGCAGTTCTTC

clone size: NA
J gene: TRBJ1-2
V gene: TRBV7-9
D gene: NA
CDR3 protein: CASSLVGRALLPNYGYTF
CDR3 DNA: TGTGCCAGCAGCTTAGTAGGCAGGGCCCTACTTCCTAACTATGGCTACACCTTC

clone size: NA
J gene: TRBJ2-5
V gene: TRBV9
D gene: TRBD1
CDR3 protein: CASSPSGTGRETQYF
CDR3 DNA: TGTGCCAGCAGCCCCTCCGGGACAGGGAGAGAGACCCAGTACTTC

clone size: NA
J gene: TRBJ2-1
V gene: TRBV5-1
D gene: NA
CDR3 protein: CASSLNRPSNEQFF
CDR3 DNA: TGCGCCAGCAGCTTGAACAGGCCCTCCAATGAGCAGTTCTTC

clone size: NA
J gene: TRBJ1-4
V gene: TRBV28
D gene: NA
CDR3 protein: CASSSPGTNEKLFF
CDR3 DNA: TGTGCCAGCAGTTCCCCCGGGACTAATGAAAAACTGTTTTTT

clone size: NA
J gene: TRBJ2-5
V gene: TRBV14
D gene: TRBD2
CDR3 protein: CASSQVFSGGQETQYF
CDR3 DNA: TGTGCCAGCAGCCAAGTTTTCAGCGGGGGCCAAGAGACCCAGTACTTC

clone size: NA
J gene: TRBJ2-2
V gene: TRBV6-4
D gene: TRBD1
CDR3 protein: CASSSDRGAGELFF
CDR3 DNA: TGTGCCAGCAGCTCGGACAGGGGTGCCGGGGAGCTGTTTTTT

clone size: NA
J gene: TRBJ2-7
V gene: TRBV6-6
D gene: NA
CDR3 protein: CASSYLPVTYEQYF
CDR3 DNA: TGTGCCAGCAGTTACCTTCCAGTTACATACGAGCAGTACTTC

clone size: NA
J gene: TRBJ1-2
V gene: TRBV2
D gene: NA
CDR3 protein: CASTEGPNDRHYGYTF
CDR3 DNA: TGTGCCAGCACCGAGGGCCCCAACGACAGGCACTATGGCTACACCTTC

clone size: NA
J gene: TRBJ2-3
V gene: TRBV5-4
D gene: TRBD2
CDR3 protein: CASTREVFEDTQYF
CDR3 DNA: TGTGCCAGCACGCGGGAGGTTTTCGAAGATACGCAGTATTTT

clone size: NA
J gene: TRBJ2-7
V gene: TRBV9
D gene: NA
CDR3 protein: CASSPQGSGVYEQYF
CDR3 DNA: TGTGCCAGCAGCCCGCAGGGGAGCGGGGTCTACGAGCAGTACTTC

clone size: NA
J gene: TRBJ1-1
V gene: TRBV19
D gene: NA
CDR3 protein: CASSKQGMNTEAFF
CDR3 DNA: TGTGCCAGTAGCAAACAGGGTATGAACACTGAAGCTTTCTTT

clone size: NA
J gene: TRBJ2-5
V gene: TRBV28
D gene: NA
CDR3 protein: CASSEGEDQETQYF
CDR3 DNA: TGTGCCAGCAGTGAAGGGGAGGACCAAGAGACCCAGTACTTC

clone size: NA
J gene: TRBJ2-5
V gene: TRBV27
D gene: TRBD1
CDR3 protein: CASSHPYRSGTGKETQYF
CDR3 DNA: TGTGCCAGCAGCCACCCCTACCGGAGCGGGACAGGGAAAGAGACCCAGTACTTC

clone size: NA
J gene: TRBJ2-7
V gene: TRBV7-9
D gene: TRBD1
CDR3 protein: CASSNRDRVPYEQYF
CDR3 DNA: TGTGCCAGCAGCAACCGGGACAGGGTACCCTACGAGCAGTACTTC

clone size: NA
J gene: TRBJ2-1
V gene: TRBV14
D gene: NA
CDR3 protein: CASSQEFPPDTGGDEQFF
CDR3 DNA: TGTGCCAGCAGCCAAGAATTCCCGCCGGATACCGGAGGCGATGAGCAGTTCTTC

clone size: NA
J gene: TRBJ2-1
V gene: TRBV5-1
D gene: NA
CDR3 protein: CASSYDLDSYNEQFF
CDR3 DNA: TGCGCCAGCAGCTACGACTTGGACAGCTACAATGAGCAGTTCTTC

clone size: few
J gene: TRBJ1-2
V gene: TRBV6-6
D gene: NA
CDR3 protein: CASSYLGESYGYTF
CDR3 DNA: TGTGCCAGCAGTTACTTGGGAGAGAGTTATGGCTACACCTTC

clone size: NA
J gene: TRBJ1-6
V gene: TRBV27
D gene: NA
CDR3 protein: CASSSSHNSPLHF
CDR3 DNA: TGTGCCAGCAGTTCCAGTCATAATTCACCCCTCCACTTT

clone size: NA
J gene: TRBJ2-7
V gene: TRBV18
D gene: TRBD1
CDR3 protein: CASSPYEQGAEQYF
CDR3 DNA: TGTGCCAGCTCACCATACGAACAGGGGGCCGAGCAGTACTTC

clone size: medium-sized
J gene: TRBJ2-6
V gene: TRBV6-1
D gene: NA
CDR3 protein: CASSESSGSGANVLTF
CDR3 DNA: TGTGCCAGCAGTGAGTCTTCCGGCTCTGGGGCCAACGTCCTGACTTTC

clone size: NA
J gene: TRBJ2-7
V gene: TRBV29-1
D gene: NA
CDR3 protein: CSVEVGGIYEQYF
CDR3 DNA: TGCAGCGTTGAAGTAGGGGGAATCTACGAGCAGTACTTC

clone size: NA
J gene: TRBJ2-3
V gene: TRBV19
D gene: NA
CDR3 protein: CASSIDGGVSTDTQYF
CDR3 DNA: TGTGCCAGTAGTATAGATGGAGGGGTTAGCACAGATACGCAGTATTTT

clone size: NA
J gene: TRBJ2-3
V gene: TRBV4-1
D gene: NA
CDR3 protein: CASSHGWGTDTQYF
CDR3 DNA: TGCGCCAGCAGCCACGGGTGGGGCACAGATACGCAGTATTTT

clone size: NA
J gene: TRBJ2-1
V gene: TRBV6-4
D gene: TRBD2
CDR3 protein: CASSDEAGGPHEQFF
CDR3 DNA: TGTGCCAGCAGTGACGAGGCGGGAGGGCCCCATGAGCAGTTCTTC

clone size: NA
J gene: TRBJ1-6
V gene: TRBV28
D gene: TRBD1
CDR3 protein: CASTSPGQGHNSPLHF
CDR3 DNA: TGTGCCAGCACCTCCCCGGGACAGGGGCATAATTCACCCCTCCACTTT

clone size: NA
J gene: TRBJ2-5
V gene: TRBV18
D gene: NA
CDR3 protein: CASSQQETQYF
CDR3 DNA: TGTGCCAGCTCCCAACAAGAGACCCAGTACTTC

clone size: NA
J gene: TRBJ2-3
V gene: TRBV2
D gene: TRBD1
CDR3 protein: CASSRDRADLSTDTQYF
CDR3 DNA: TGTGCCAGCAGTCGAGACAGGGCCGATCTTAGCACAGATACGCAGTATTTT

clone size: NA
J gene: TRBJ1-2
V gene: TRBV12-1
D gene: NA
CDR3 protein: CASSPGRRGNGYTF
CDR3 DNA: TGTGCCAGCAGCCCCGGGCGGAGGGGAAATGGCTACACCTTC